The T cell receptor (beta chain) described here comes from a study of Ad26.COV2.S vaccination and SARS-CoV-2 variants. Study-level points and caveats: Greater spike-specific TCR breadth was seen in vaccine recipients than in placebo recipients. In vaccinated individuals, spike-specific CD8+ and CD4+ T cell responses reportedly displayed substantial breadth.

A word on this clone: As yet, its antigen is unknown.

TCRdb's table, derived via immunoSEQ multiplex PCR, lists solely in-frame clones and lacks some. The sample has fewer than 600,000 clones; nearly 90% are singletons. The germline V gene encodes CDR1 SNHLY and CDR2 FYNNEI. The CDR3 is 13 amino acids. Trimming shortened V by 6 bases and J by 12 bases, and 18 bases separated the two germline ends. Treatment in this sample: around 19 received Ad26.COV2.S at low or high dose, single or two shots; several received placebo; per-sample allocation not given. Sampling happened 63 days after the first vaccine or placebo injection. This sequence originates from a person between 18 and 60 years old who received the Ad26.COV2.S COVID-19 vaccine or a placebo. The specimen was peripheral blood, collected in a trial of Ad26.COV2.S vaccine versus placebo. This chain links TRBV2 with TRBJ2-1; D perhaps matches TRBD1 (6 bases). The CDR3 here is CASRDSGVPGQFF. In nucleotides, the CDR3 is TGTGCCAGCAGGGACTCAGGGGTACCGGGGCAGTTCTTC.